This TCR beta chain was documented in a study of T cell responses to AZD1222 COVID-19 vaccine. Here immunoSEQ multiplex PCR was the method, and the copy in TCRdb shows in-frame clones only, minus some. The sample yields roughly 100,000 clones, more than 70% seen once. Germline CDR1 SQVTM, CDR2 ANQGSEA. Trimming cost V 4 bases and J 8 bases, with 14 bases left between them. The length of the CDR3 is 12 residues. The chain couples TRBV29-1 to TRBJ1-2; the D is unclear. This sequence was found in an adult in good health. The sequencing used peripheral blood, collected on day 0 of AZD1222 vaccination. CDR3 sequence (DNA): TGCAGCGTTGTCGAGGTCAGGCGCGGCTACACCTTC. Its translation: CSVVEVRRGYTF.